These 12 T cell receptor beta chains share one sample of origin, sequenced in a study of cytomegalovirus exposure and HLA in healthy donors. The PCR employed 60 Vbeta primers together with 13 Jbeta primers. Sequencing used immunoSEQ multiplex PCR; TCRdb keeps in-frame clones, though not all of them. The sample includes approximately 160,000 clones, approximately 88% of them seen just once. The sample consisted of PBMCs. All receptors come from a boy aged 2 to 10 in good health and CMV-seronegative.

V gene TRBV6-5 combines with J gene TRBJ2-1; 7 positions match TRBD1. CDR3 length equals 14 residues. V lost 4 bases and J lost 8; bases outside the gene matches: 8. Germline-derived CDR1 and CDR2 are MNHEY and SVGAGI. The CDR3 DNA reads TGTGCCAGCAGTTTCCTACGCCAGGGGGATGAGCAGTTCTTC. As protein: CASSFLRQGDEQFF.

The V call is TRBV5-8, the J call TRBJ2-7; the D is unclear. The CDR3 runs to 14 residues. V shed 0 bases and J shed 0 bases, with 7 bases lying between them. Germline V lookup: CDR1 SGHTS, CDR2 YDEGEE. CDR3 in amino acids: CASSLDSYSYEQYF. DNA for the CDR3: TGTGCCAGCAGCTTGGACAGTTACTCCTACGAGCAGTACTTC.

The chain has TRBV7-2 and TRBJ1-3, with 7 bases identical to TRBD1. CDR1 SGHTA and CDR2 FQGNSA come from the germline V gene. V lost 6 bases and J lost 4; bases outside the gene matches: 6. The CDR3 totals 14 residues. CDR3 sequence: CASSSTGIGNTIYF. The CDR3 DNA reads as TGTGCCAGCAGTTCGACAGGGATCGGAAACACCATATATTTT.

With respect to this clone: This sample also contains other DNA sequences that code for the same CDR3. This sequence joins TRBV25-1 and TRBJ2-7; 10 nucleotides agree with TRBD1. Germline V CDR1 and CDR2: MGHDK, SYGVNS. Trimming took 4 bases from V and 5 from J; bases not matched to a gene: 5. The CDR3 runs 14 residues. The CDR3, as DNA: TGTGCCAGCAGTGGACAGGGGGCGCGAAACGAGCAGTACTTC. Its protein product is CASSGQGARNEQYF.

This CDR3 reads CASSPPGLANTGELFF. DNA for the CDR3: TGTGCCAGTAGCCCCCCCGGACTGGCGAACACCGGGGAGCTGTTTTTT. V usage is TRBV19 and J usage is TRBJ2-2; maybe TRBD2 (5 bases). This CDR3 is built from 16 residues. Germline V gives CDR1 LNHDA, CDR2 SQIVND (reference sequence). The V end lost 6 bases, the J end lost 0 bases, and 14 bases lay between the germline ends. The full variable domain, its missing parts supplied by reference TRBV19 and TRBJ2-2, is DGGITQSPKYLFRKEGQNVTLSCEQNLNHDAMYWYRQDPGQGLRLIYYSQIVNDFQKGDIAEGYSVSREKKESFPLTVTSAQKNPTAFYLCASSPPGLANTGELFFGEGSRLTVL.

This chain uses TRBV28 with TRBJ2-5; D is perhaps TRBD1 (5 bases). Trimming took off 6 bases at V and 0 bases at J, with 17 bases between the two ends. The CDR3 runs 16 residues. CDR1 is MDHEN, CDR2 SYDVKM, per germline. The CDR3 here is CASRPRLGVYQETQYF. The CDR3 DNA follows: TGTGCCAGCAGACCACGCTTAGGGGTCTACCAAGAGACCCAGTACTTC. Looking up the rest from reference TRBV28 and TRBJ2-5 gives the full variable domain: DVKVTQSSRYLVKRTGEKVFLECVQDMDHENMFWYRQDPGLGLRLIYFSYDVKMKEKGDIPEGYSVSREKKERFSLILESASTNQTSMYLCASRPRLGVYQETQYFGPGTRLLVL.

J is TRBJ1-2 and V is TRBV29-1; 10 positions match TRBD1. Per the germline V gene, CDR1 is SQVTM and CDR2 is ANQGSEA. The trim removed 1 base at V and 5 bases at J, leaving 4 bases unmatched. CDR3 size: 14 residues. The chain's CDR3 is CSVEVTGGRYGYTF. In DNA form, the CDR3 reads TGCAGCGTTGAAGTGACAGGGGGCAGGTATGGCTACACCTTC.

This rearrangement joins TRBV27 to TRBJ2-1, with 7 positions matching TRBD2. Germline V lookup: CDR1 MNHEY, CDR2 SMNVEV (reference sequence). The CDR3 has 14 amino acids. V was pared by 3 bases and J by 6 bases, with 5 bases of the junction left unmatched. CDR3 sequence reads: CASSLRTSTNEQFF. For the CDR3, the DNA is TGTGCCAGCAGTTTGAGGACTAGTACCAATGAGCAGTTCTTC.

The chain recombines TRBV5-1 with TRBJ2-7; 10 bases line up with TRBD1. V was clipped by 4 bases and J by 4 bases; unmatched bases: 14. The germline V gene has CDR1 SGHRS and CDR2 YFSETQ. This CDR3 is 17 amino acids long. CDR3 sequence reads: CASSLGVSGQGTYEQYF. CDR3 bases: TGCGCCAGCAGCCTGGGAGTCTCGGGACAGGGGACATACGAGCAGTACTTC.

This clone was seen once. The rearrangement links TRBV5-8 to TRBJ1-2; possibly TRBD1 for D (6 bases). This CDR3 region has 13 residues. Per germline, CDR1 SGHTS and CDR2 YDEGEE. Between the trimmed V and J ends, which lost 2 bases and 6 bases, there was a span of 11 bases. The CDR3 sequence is CASSFRGADGYTF. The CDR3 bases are TGTGCCAGCAGCTTCCGGGGGGCTGATGGCTACACCTTC.

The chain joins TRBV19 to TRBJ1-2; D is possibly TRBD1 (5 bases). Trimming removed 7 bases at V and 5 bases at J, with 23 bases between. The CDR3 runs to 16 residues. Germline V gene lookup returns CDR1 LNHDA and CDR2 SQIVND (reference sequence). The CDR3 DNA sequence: TGTGCCAGTAATCCGATGAGAACCGGGACTGAGTATGGCTACACCTTC. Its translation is CASNPMRTGTEYGYTF.

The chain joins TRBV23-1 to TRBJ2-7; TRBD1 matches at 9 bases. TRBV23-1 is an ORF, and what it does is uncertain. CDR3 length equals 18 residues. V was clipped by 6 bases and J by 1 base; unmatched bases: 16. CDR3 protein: CASSRDREERPHSYEQYF. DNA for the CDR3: TGCGCCAGCAGCCGGGACAGGGAGGAGCGGCCACATTCCTACGAGCAGTACTTC.